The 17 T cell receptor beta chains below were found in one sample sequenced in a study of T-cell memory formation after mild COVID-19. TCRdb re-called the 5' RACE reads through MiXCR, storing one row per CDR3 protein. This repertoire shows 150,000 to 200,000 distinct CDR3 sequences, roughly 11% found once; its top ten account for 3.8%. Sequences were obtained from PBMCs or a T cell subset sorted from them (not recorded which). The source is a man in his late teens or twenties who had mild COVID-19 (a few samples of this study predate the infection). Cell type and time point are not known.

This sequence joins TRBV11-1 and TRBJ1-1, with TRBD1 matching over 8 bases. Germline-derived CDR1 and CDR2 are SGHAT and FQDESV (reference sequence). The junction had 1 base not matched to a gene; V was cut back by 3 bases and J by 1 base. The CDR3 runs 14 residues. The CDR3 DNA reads TGTGCCAGCAGCTTCGACAGGGGGAACACTGAAGCTTTCTTT. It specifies CASSFDRGNTEAFF. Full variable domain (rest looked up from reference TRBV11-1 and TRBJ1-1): EAEVAQSPRYKITEKSQAVAFWCDPISGHATLYWYRQILGQGPELLVQFQDESVVDDSQLPKDRFSAERLKGVDSTLKIQPAELGDSAMYLCASSFDRGNTEAFFGQGTRLTVV.

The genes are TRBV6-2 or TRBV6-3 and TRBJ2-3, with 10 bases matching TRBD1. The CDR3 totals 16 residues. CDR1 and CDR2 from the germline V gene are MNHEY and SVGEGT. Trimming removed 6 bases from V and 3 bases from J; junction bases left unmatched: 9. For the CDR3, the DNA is TGTGCCAGCAGCTCACCGACAGGGGGCATGACAGATACGCAGTATTTT. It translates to CASSSPTGGMTDTQYF.

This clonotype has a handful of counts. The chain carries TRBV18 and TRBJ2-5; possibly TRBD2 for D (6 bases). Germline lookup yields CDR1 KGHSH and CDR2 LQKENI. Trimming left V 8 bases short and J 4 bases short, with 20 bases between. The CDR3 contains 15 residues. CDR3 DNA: TGTGCCAGCCCCCCCAGCGGGTCTCACTTAGAGACCCAGTACTTC. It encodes CASPPSGSHLETQYF.

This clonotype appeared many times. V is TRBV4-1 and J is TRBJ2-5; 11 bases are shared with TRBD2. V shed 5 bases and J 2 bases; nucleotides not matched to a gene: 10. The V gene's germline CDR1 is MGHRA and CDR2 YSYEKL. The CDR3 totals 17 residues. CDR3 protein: CASSKRLAGNFQETQYF. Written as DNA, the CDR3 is TGCGCCAGCAGCAAAAGACTAGCGGGGAATTTTCAAGAGACCCAGTACTTC.

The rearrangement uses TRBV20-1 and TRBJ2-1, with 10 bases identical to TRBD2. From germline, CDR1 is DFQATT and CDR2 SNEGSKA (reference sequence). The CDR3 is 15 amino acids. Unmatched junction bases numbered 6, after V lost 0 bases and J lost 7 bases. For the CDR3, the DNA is TGCAGTGCTAGAGACCGGACTAGCGGCTGGAATGAGCAGTTCTTC. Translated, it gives CSARDRTSGWNEQFF.

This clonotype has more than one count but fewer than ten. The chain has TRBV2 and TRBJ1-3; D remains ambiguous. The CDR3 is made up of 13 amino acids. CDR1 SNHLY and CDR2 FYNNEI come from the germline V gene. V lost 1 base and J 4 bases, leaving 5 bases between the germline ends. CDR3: CASSEVGGNTIYF. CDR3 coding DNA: TGTGCCAGCAGTGAAGTAGGAGGAAACACCATATATTTT.

In DNA form, the CDR3 reads TGTGCCAGCAGCTTAGGCTTTGGGAGTGTCGGCAATCAGCCCCAGCATTTT. It is translated as CASSLGFGSVGNQPQHF. V and J are TRBV11-2 and TRBJ1-5, with D unresolved. Between the trimmed V and J ends, which lost 1 base and 2 bases, there was a span of 15 bases. The CDR3 extends over 17 amino acids. CDR1 and CDR2 (germline): SGHAT, FQNNGV.

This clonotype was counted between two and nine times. For the CDR3, the DNA is TGTGCCAGCAGTTACCCTAGCGGGGGAAGCACAGATACGCAGTATTTT. The encoded protein is CASSYPSGGSTDTQYF. The rearrangement links TRBV2 to TRBJ2-3; 10 bases are shared with TRBD2. Trimming at V came to 5 bases and at J to 0 bases, leaving 5 bases not matched to a gene. CDR1 SNHLY and CDR2 FYNNEI come from the germline V gene. There are 16 residues in the CDR3.

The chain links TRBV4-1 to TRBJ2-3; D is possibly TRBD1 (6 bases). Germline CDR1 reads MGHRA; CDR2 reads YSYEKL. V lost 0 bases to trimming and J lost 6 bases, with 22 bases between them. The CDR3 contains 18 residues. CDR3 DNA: TGCGCCAGCAGCCAAGAAAGTGCGGACAGTGCTTTTGCGGATACGCAGTATTTT. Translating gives CASSQESADSAFADTQYF.

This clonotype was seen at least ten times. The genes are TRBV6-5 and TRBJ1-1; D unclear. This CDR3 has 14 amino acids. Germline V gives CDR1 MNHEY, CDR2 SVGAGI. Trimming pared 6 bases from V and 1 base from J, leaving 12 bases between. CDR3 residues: CASRSGGRNTEAFF. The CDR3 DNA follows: TGTGCCAGCAGATCAGGAGGGAGGAACACTGAAGCTTTCTTT.

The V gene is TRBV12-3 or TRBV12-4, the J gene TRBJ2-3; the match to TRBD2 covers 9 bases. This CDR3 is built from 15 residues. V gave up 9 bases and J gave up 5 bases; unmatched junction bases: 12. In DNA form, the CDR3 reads TGTGCCAGACCGTTTGCGGGGGGGATCAGAGATACGCAGTATTTT. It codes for CARPFAGGIRDTQYF.

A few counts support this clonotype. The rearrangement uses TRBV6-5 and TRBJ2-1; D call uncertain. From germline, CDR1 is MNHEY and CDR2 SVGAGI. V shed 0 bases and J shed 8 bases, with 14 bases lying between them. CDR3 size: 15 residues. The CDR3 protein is CASSYSAGQWDEQFF. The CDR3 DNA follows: TGTGCCAGCAGTTACTCGGCAGGTCAATGGGATGAGCAGTTCTTC.

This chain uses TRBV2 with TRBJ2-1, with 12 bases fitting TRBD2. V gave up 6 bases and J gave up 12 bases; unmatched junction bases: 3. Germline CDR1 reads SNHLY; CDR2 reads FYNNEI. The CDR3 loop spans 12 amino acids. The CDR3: CASSRTSGVQFF. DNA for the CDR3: TGTGCCAGCAGCCGGACTAGCGGGGTGCAGTTCTTC.

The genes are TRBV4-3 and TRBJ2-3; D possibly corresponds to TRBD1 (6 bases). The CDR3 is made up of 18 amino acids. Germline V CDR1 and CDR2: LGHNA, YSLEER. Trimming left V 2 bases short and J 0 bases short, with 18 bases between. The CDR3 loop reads CASSQPPLGARSTDTQYF. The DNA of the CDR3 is TGCGCCAGCAGCCAACCCCCCTTGGGGGCTCGGAGCACAGATACGCAGTATTTT.

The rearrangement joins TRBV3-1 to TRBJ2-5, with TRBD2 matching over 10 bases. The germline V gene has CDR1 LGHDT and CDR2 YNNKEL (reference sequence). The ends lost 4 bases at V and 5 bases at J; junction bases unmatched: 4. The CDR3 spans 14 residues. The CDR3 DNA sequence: TGTGCCAGCAGCCTCCCTAGCGGGGGCGAGACCCAGTACTTC. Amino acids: CASSLPSGGETQYF.

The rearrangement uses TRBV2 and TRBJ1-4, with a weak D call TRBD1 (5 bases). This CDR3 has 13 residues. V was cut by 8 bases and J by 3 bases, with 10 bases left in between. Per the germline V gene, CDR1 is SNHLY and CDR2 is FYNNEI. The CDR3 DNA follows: TGTGCCAGCTACAGGTCCCCTAATGAAAAACTGTTTTTT. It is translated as CASYRSPNEKLFF.

This chain's CDR3 is CASSEQGWGTGELFF. The CDR3 region has the DNA TGTGCCAGCAGTGAACAGGGCTGGGGCACCGGGGAGCTGTTTTTT. This chain connects TRBV12-3 or TRBV12-4 to TRBJ2-2; D is perhaps TRBD1 (6 bases). The V end lost 5 bases, the J end lost 4 bases, and 14 bases lay between the germline ends. The CDR3 extends over 15 amino acids.